This is a list of T cell receptor beta chains from one sample in a study of cytomegalovirus exposure and HLA in healthy donors. Sequencing was performed with immunoSEQ multiplex PCR; in TCRdb, only in-frame clones are kept and a portion is missing. The sample totals 60,000 to 85,000 clones; its top ten clones hold roughly an eighth. The source material was PBMCs. The receptors stem from a man aged 45-65 years in good health and CMV-seropositive. Both conserved end residues are part of each CDR3. D genes are given only for firm matches.

v_call	d_call	j_call	cdr3_nt	cdr3_aa
TRBV6-6	.	TRBJ1-6	TGTGCCAGCAGTTACGTCTTAAGGGAGTCACCCCTCCACTTT	CASSYVLRESPLHF
TRBV2	.	TRBJ1-4	TGTGCCAGCACCCTCAAGACAGAGACTAATGAAAAACTGTTTTTT	CASTLKTETNEKLFF
TRBV28	.	TRBJ2-7	TGTGCCAGCAGCCAGGGCTACGAGCAGTACTTC	CASSQGYEQYF
TRBV7-9	TRBD1	TRBJ1-2	TGTGCCAGCAGCTCGGACAGGGGGCTGGTATCGGGCTATGGCTACACCTTC	CASSSDRGLVSGYGYTF
TRBV11-2	.	TRBJ1-1	TGTGCCAGCAGGCATAGCACTGAAGCTTTCTTT	CASRHSTEAFF
TRBV5-1	.	TRBJ1-1	TGCGCCAGCAGCTTCAGGGAAGATACTGAAGCTTTCTTT	CASSFREDTEAFF
TRBV4-1	.	TRBJ1-3	TGCGCCAGCAGCCCGAGGCAGGGGTCTGGAAACACCATATATTTT	CASSPRQGSGNTIYF
TRBV7-9	.	TRBJ2-1	TGTGCCAGCAGAGGGGTTAGCTACAATGAGCAGTTCTTC	CASRGVSYNEQFF
TRBV29-1	.	TRBJ1-3	TGCAGCGTTGCCGGGCTGCGGGATAGTGGAAACACCATATATTTT	CSVAGLRDSGNTIYF
TRBV7-2	TRBD1	TRBJ1-2	TGTGCCAGCAGCTCCCGGGACAGGGGCTATGGCTACACCTTC	CASSSRDRGYGYTF
TRBV18	.	TRBJ2-7	TGTGCCAGCTCACCTCAAAGGACAGGAGGGATTGACGAGCAGTACTTC	CASSPQRTGGIDEQYF
TRBV12-5	.	TRBJ1-5	TGTGCTAGTGCCCCGGAGGGGCAGGCGGCTGTAGGCAATCAGCCCCAGCATTTT	CASAPEGQAAVGNQPQHF
TRBV7-9	.	TRBJ2-3	TGTGCCCCCGAGGGAGATACGCAGTATTTT	CAPEGDTQYF
TRBV19	TRBD1	TRBJ2-1	TGTGCCAGTAGTATAATCATCTGGGACAGGGGAGAGGAGCAGTTCTTC	CASSIIIWDRGEEQFF
TRBV27	.	TRBJ1-5	TGTGCCAGCAGTCCCCAAACACAGAATAGCAATCAGCCCCAGCATTTT	CASSPQTQNSNQPQHF
TRBV19	.	TRBJ1-1	TGTGCCAGTATCTCGACGGCGGTGAACACTGAAGCTTTCTTT	CASISTAVNTEAFF
TRBV7-9	.	TRBJ1-3	TGTGCCAGCAGCTTAGACTCGGGAGGAACCATATATTTT	CASSLDSGGTIYF
TRBV30	TRBD1	TRBJ2-3	TGTGCCCAATCCTCCGGGGCAGGGGGAGATACGCAGTATTTT	CAQSSGAGGDTQYF
TRBV5-1	.	TRBJ2-2	TGCGCCAGCAGCTCGGGGGTGGAGACCGGGGAGCTGTTTTTT	CASSSGVETGELFF
TRBV25-1	TRBD1	TRBJ1-6	TGTGCCAGCAGGGGACAGGGATCAGGGGGAAATTCACCCCTCCACTTT	CASRGQGSGGNSPLHF
TRBV10-3	TRBD1	TRBJ1-2	TGTGCCATCAGAGAAACAGGGGGTAGAAAGCCTAACTATGGCTACACCTTC	CAIRETGGRKPNYGYTF
TRBV7-6	.	TRBJ2-7	TGTGCCAGCAGCCCCGGGAGTCTCAGCTCCTACGAGCAGTACTTC	CASSPGSLSSYEQYF
TRBV7-2	TRBD1	TRBJ1-3	TGTGCCAGCAGCGGGACAGGGGGACGCAACACCATATATTTT	CASSGTGGRNTIYF
TRBV5-6	TRBD1	TRBJ2-5	TGTGCCAGCAGCTTGGAGGGGGCAAGGACCCAAGAGACCCAGTACTTC	CASSLEGARTQETQYF
TRBV9	TRBD1	TRBJ1-1	TGTGCCAGCAGCCCCCGGACAGGGAGGGACACTGAAGCTTTCTTT	CASSPRTGRDTEAFF
TRBV19	.	TRBJ1-3	TGTGCCAGTAGTATCCCTAGGACAGCCTCTGGAAACACCATATATTTT	CASSIPRTASGNTIYF
TRBV11-2	.	TRBJ2-1	TGTGCCAGCAGCCCGAACTGGCGGGACAATGAGCAGTTCTTC	CASSPNWRDNEQFF
TRBV18	.	TRBJ2-1	TGTGCCAGCTCACCATTCTCGGGACACCTCTACAATGAGCAGTTCTTC	CASSPFSGHLYNEQFF
TRBV29-1	TRBD2	TRBJ2-1	TGCAGCGTTGCGGACCGGGGGGAGGCCAATGAGCAGTTCTTC	CSVADRGEANEQFF
TRBV6-1	TRBD1	TRBJ2-5	TGTGCCACCTCCGGGACAGGAAGCGCCCAAGAGACCCAGTACTTC	CATSGTGSAQETQYF
TRBV10-3	.	TRBJ2-3	TGTGCCTCGGGGTCCACAGATACGCAGTATTTT	CASGSTDTQYF
TRBV15	.	TRBJ1-3	TGTGCCACCAGGGGAGAGGGAGGGCGGCGGGGAAACACCATATATTTT	CATRGEGGRRGNTIYF
TRBV19	.	TRBJ2-6	TGTGCCAGTAGTCGGAGCTCTGGGGCCAACGTCCTGACTTTC	CASSRSSGANVLTF
TRBV5-1	.	TRBJ2-7	TGCGCCAGCAGCCAGGGACTTGATTACGAGCAGTACTTC	CASSQGLDYEQYF
TRBV11-2	.	TRBJ2-1	TGTGCCAGCAGCTTAGGCCAGCGCTGGGATGAGCAGTTCTTC	CASSLGQRWDEQFF
TRBV7-9	.	TRBJ2-3	TGTGCCAGCAGCTTAGAAGAGGGAGATACGCAGTATTTT	CASSLEEGDTQYF
TRBV4-1	TRBD2	TRBJ2-3	TGCGCCAGCAGCCGAAAAACTAGCGTTTCAGATACGCAGTATTTT	CASSRKTSVSDTQYF